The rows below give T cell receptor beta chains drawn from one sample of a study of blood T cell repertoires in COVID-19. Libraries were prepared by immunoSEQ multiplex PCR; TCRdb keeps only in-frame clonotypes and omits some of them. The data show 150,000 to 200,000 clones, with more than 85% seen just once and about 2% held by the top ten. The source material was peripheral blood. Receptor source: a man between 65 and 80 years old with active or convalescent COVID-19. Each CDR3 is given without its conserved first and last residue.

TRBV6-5	AARESPNSPLH
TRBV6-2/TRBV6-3	ASSQPGQGLYGYT
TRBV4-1	ASSQLPYRTLNTEAF
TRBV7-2	ASTPLGTGVNTGELF
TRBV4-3	ASSQDNRGQEQF
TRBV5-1	ASSLGTAGVVYEQY
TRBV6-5	ASSLTGTVRSPLH
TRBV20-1	RRGQGNGYT
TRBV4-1	ASSQDPGLETQY
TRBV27	ASSYTGGSEKLF
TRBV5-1	ASSLNTGGNEKLF
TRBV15	ATSRVGRVDGST
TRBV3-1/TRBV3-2	ASSRTGPGTGELF
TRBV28	ASSSLRVGIETQY
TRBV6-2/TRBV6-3	ASSSSGTGAGYT
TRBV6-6	ASSYSDSTYEQY
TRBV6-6	ASSYWWQFGYGYT
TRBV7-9	ASSLGQFNSPLH
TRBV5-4	ASSLTADQTYEQY
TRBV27	ASTSLRGTHEKLF
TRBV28	ASSLIIDTQY
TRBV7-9	ASSPQTGWGTDTQY
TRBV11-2	ASSLGQGFLTGELF
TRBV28	ASTLTQDYEQY
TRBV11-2	ASSLEFAGGSNEQF
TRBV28	ASSFRGQGASQPQH
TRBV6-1	ASSEMPEGQPQH
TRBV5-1	ASSLKLAGGNEQF
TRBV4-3	ASSQDKRALGTDTQY
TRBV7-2	ASSFPGGADSPLH
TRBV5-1	ASSKTWTRVETQY
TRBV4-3	ASSQGIERRLDEQY
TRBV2	ASSEQLVTEAF
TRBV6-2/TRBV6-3	ASSYRSSYEQY
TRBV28	ASSTTGGNQPQH
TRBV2	ASSEATGTNEQF
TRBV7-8	ASSLGATGGLTEAF
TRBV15	ATSRGGTGYGYT
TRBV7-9	ASAQGGYGYT
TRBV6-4	ASSLTSGGGTGELF
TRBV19	ASSTGQERETQY
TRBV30	ACFTNEKLF
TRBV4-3	ASSQESRGQGGNEQF
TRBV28	ASSYPARAPLRETQY
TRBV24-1	ATSDPRGLAGELF
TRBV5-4	ASSREASGLVTGELF
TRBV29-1	SVRKTALTGELF